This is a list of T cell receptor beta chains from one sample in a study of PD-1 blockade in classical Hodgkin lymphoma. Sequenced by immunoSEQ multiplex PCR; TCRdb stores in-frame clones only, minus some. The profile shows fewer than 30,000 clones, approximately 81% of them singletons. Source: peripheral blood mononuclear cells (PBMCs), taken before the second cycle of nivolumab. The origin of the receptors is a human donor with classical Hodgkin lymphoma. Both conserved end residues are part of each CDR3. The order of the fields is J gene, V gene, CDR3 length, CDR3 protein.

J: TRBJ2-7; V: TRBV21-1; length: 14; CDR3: CASSKIESSYEQYF
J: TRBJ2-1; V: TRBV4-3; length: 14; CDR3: CASSLVSGYNEQFF
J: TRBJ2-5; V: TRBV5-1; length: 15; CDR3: CASSLRTGIEETQYF
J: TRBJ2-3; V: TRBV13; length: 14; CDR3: CATGGPTSTDTQYF
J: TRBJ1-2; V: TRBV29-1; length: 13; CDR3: CSVDIVTGGSYTF
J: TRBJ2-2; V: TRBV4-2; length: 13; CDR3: CASSQENTGELFF
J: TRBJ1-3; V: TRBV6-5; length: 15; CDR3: CASSQQGLSGNTIYF
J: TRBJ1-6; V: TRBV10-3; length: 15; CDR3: CAISESGQALSPLHF
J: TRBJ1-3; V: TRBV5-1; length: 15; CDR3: CASSVQASSGNTIYF
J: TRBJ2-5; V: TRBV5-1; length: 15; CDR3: CASSLQQPWTETQYF
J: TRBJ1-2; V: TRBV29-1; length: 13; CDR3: CSVPLRGKDGYTF
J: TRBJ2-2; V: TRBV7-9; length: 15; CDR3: CASSLSGLHTGELFF
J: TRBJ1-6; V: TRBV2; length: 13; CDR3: CASSVTRDSIPHF
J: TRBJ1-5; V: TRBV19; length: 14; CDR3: CASTDRGIYQPQHF
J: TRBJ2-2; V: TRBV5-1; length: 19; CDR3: CASSLALREGLANTGELFF
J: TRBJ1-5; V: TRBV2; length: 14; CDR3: CASMRRGASEPQHF
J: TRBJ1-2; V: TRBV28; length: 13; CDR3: CASIGGRGYGYTF